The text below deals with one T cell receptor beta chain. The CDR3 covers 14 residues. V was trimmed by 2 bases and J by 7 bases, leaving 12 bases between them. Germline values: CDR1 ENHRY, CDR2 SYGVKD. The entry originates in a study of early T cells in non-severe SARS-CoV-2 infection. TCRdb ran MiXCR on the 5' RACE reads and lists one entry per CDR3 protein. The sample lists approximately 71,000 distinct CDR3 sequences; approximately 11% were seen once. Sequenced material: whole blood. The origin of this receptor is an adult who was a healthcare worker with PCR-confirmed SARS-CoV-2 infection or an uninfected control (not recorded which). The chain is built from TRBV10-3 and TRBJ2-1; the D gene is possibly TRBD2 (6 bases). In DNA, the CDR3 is TGTGCCATCAGTGAGGAAAGCGGGCTTAATGAGCAGTTCTTC. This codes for CAISEESGLNEQFF.